Each of the 10 T cell receptor beta chains below was sequenced from the same sample in a study of cytotoxic CD8 clonotypes in ibrutinib-treated CLL. Profiled with immunoSEQ multiplex PCR; TCRdb holds only in-frame clones, not every one. The sample records approximately 50,000 clones, roughly two thirds being singletons. Sequencing was performed on PBMCs, taken after 12 months of ibrutinib treatment. The receptors come from a human donor with chronic lymphocytic leukemia.

The J gene is TRBJ1-2, the V gene TRBV28; D call uncertain. Trimming removed 7 bases from V and 6 bases from J, with 15 bases in between. The CDR3 has 13 amino acids. CDR1 is MDHEN and CDR2 is SYDVKM in the germline V gene. CDR3 sequence: CASTPPLRDGYTF. DNA for the CDR3: TGTGCCAGCACCCCGCCGCTGAGGGATGGCTACACCTTC.

V and J are TRBV5-1 and TRBJ2-5; no reliable D call. The germline V gene encodes CDR1 SGHRS and CDR2 YFSETQ. Trimming took off 1 base at V and 5 bases at J, with 6 bases between the two ends. The CDR3 loop spans 12 amino acids. The CDR3 is CASSLMHETQYF. In DNA form, the CDR3 reads TGCGCCAGCAGCTTGATGCACGAGACCCAGTACTTC.

The J gene is TRBJ1-5, the V gene TRBV7-2; D may be TRBD1 (5 bases). The CDR3 covers 14 residues. V lost 1 base and J 7 bases, leaving 11 bases between the germline ends. Germline CDR1 SGHTA, CDR2 FQGNSA. This CDR3 is CASSLVAGRQPQHF. The CDR3 region has the DNA TGTGCCAGCAGCTTAGTGGCAGGGCGCCAGCCCCAGCATTTT.

This clone was seen just once. The rearrangement joins TRBV7-6 to TRBJ2-3; D is undetermined. Germline CDR1 reads SGHVS; CDR2 reads FNYEAQ. The CDR3 spans 12 residues. Between the trimmed V and J ends, which lost 5 bases and 6 bases, there was a span of 9 bases. The CDR3 region has the DNA TGTGCCAGCAGCCCGGGTGTGGATACGCAGTATTTT. It translates to CASSPGVDTQYF.

The CDR3 region is CASSFGTPGNTIYF. The DNA for the CDR3 is TGCGCCAGCAGCTTCGGGACCCCGGGAAACACCATATATTTT. The rearrangement joins TRBV5-1 to TRBJ1-3; D may be TRBD1 (5 bases). The CDR3 is made up of 14 amino acids. V was pared by 2 bases and J by 4 bases, with 10 bases between. Germline assignment: CDR1 SGHRS and CDR2 YFSETQ.

The rearrangement links TRBV28 to TRBJ1-1, with D possibly being TRBD1 (5 bases). Germline V CDR1 and CDR2: MDHEN, SYDVKM. The CDR3 consists of 15 residues. V lost 1 base to trimming and J lost 0 bases, with 9 bases between them. The CDR3 loop reads CASSLLVGVNTEAFF. In nucleotides, the CDR3 is TGTGCCAGCAGTTTATTGGTAGGGGTGAACACTGAAGCTTTCTTT.

The table lists this clone with a count of one. The chain uses TRBV6-4 and TRBJ1-6, with a tentative D call TRBD1 (5 bases). The CDR3 extends over 13 amino acids. Germline CDR1 is MRHNA and CDR2 is SNTAGT. Trimming cost V 4 bases and J 6 bases, with 7 bases left between them. The CDR3: CASSVGANSPLHF. CDR3 in DNA: TGTGCCAGCAGTGTTGGGGCTAATTCACCCCTCCACTTT.

This chain joins TRBV5-1 and TRBJ1-2, with a possible D match to TRBD1 (5 bases). Per germline, CDR1 SGHRS and CDR2 YFSETQ. The CDR3 spans 13 residues. Trimming took 0 bases from V and 4 from J, leaving 7 bases between them. CDR3 DNA sequence: TGCGCCAGCAGCTTGGAGGGGAGCTATGGCTACACCTTC. Its protein is CASSLEGSYGYTF.

V and J are TRBV12-5 and TRBJ2-2; no clear D gene. V was clipped by 5 bases and J by 9 bases, with 13 bases between them. Looked up from germline, CDR1 is LGHNT and CDR2 is FRNRAP. The length of the CDR3 is 13 residues. The CDR3 reads CASGRELGRELFF. DNA of the CDR3: TGTGCTAGTGGTAGAGAACTGGGAAGGGAGCTGTTTTTT. The full variable domain, its missing parts supplied by reference TRBV12-5 and TRBJ2-2, is DARVTQTPRHKVTEMGQEVTMRCQPILGHNTVFWYRQTMMQGLELLAYFRNRAPLDDSGMPKDRFSAEMPDATLATLKIQPSEPRDSAVYFCASGRELGRELFFGEGSRLTVL.

This chain uses TRBV9 with TRBJ1-1; 10 bases map to TRBD1. With V trimmed by 3 bases and J by 0 bases, 11 bases remained unmatched. The CDR3 is 18 residues long. Germline lookup yields CDR1 SGDLS and CDR2 YYNGEE. DNA for the CDR3: TGTGCCAGCAGCGGGTTACCCGGGACAGGGGCTCTGAACACTGAAGCTTTCTTT. Translation: CASSGLPGTGALNTEAFF.